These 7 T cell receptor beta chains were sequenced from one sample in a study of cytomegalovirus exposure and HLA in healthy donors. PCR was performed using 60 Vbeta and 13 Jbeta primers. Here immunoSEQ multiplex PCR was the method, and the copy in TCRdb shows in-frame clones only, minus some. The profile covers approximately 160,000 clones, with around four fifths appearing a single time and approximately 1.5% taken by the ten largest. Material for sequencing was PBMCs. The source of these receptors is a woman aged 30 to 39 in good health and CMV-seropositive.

As DNA, the CDR3 is TGTGCCAGCAGCACCGTTCTAGCTGGGGGCTCAGAGCAGTACTTC. Translated, it gives CASSTVLAGGSEQYF. The chain links TRBV7-8 to TRBJ2-7; tentative D call: TRBD1 (6 bases). V shed 5 bases and J shed 7 bases, with 21 bases lying between them. The CDR3 consists of 15 residues. CDR1 is SGHVS and CDR2 is FQNEAQ in the germline V gene. The variable domain in full, completed from reference TRBV7-8 and TRBJ2-7, reads GAGVSQSPRYKVAKRGQDVALRCDPISGHVSLFWYQQALGQGPEFLTYFQNEAQLDKSGLPSDRFFAERPEGSVSTLKIQRTQQEDSAVYLCASSTVLAGGSEQYFGPGTRLTVT.

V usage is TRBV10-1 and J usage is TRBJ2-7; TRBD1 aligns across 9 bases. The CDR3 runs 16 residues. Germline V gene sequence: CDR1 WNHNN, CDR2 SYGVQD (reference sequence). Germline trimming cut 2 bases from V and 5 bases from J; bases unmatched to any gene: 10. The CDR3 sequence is CASSERYPGQGHEQYF. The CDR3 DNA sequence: TGCGCCAGCAGTGAGCGTTATCCGGGACAGGGACACGAGCAGTACTTC.

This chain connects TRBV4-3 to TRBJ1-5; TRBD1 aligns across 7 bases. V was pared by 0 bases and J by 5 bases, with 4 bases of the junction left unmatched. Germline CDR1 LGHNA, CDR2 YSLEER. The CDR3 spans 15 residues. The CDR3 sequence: CASSQDRTGDQPQHF. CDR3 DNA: TGCGCCAGCAGCCAAGATCGTACAGGGGATCAGCCCCAGCATTTT.

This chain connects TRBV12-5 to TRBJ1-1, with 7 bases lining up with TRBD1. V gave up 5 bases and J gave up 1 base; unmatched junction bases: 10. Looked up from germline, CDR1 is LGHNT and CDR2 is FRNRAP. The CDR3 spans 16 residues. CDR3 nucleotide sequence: TGTGCTAGTGGTCCCCACAGGGGATCGGGGAACACTGAAGCTTTCTTT. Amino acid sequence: CASGPHRGSGNTEAFF.

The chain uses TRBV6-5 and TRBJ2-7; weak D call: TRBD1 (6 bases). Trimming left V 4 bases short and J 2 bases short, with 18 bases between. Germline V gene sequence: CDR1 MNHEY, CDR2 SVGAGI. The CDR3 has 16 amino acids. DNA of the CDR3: TGTGCCAGCAGTTTTTCCCACGCGACAGGCCCCTACGAGCAGTACTTC. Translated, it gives CASSFSHATGPYEQYF.

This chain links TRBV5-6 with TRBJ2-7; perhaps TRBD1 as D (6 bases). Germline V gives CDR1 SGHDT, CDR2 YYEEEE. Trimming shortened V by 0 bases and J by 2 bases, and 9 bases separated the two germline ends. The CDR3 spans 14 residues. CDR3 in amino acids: CASSLGAGAYEQYF. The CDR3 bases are TGTGCCAGCAGCTTGGGGGCAGGGGCCTACGAGCAGTACTTC.

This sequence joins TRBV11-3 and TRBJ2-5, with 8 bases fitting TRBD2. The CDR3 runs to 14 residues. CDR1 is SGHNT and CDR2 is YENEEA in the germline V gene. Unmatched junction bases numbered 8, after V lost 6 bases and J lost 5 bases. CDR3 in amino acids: CASSPPAGAETQYF. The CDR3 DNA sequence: TGTGCCAGCAGTCCCCCAGCGGGGGCGGAGACCCAGTACTTC.